The entry below gives a single T cell receptor (beta chain) sequence along with its context. Enrolment of Seattle patients took place during active infection, and they were followed longitudinally. Germline V CDR1 and CDR2: LNHDA, SQIVND (reference sequence). The ends were cut back, 1 base at V and 2 bases at J, with 9 bases in the middle. This CDR3 is 14 amino acids long. Assay used: immunoSEQ multiplex PCR; TCRdb lists only in-frame clones, some missing. The sample records about 200,000 clones, around four fifths being singletons. These data originate in a study of blood T cell repertoires in COVID-19. Whole-study context: PBMCs, B-cell-depleted T cells, or T cells were the source of the cDNA or gDNA that made up the material.

The specimen was peripheral blood. This chain joins TRBV19 and TRBJ2-7, with a tentative D call TRBD1 (6 bases). This TCR was recovered from a man aged 55-75 years with COVID-19, enrolled during active disease. The CDR3 DNA reads TGTGCCAGTAGTATAGTAGGACAGACCTACGAGCAGTACTTC. Its protein product is CASSIVGQTYEQYF.